Listed below are T cell receptor beta chains from one sample, sequenced in a study of regulatory T cells in long-lasting Graves disease. TCRdb called the multiplex PCR reads again in MiXCR, with one record for every CDR3 protein. The sample carries 300,000 to 400,000 distinct CDR3 sequences, around a fifth recorded once. The sequencing here drew on peripheral blood mononuclear cells (PBMCs), taken when the disease was refractory, from a patient treated with antithyroid drugs. The receptors stem from a female donor with Graves disease. Both conserved end residues are part of each CDR3. The D gene is left open where the match is weak. Size tells how often a clone was seen (once, few, many) or the class of an expanded clone, and some rows leave it out.

D gene	clone size	J gene	V gene	CDR3 protein	CDR3 DNA
-	few	TRBJ2-2	TRBV24-1	CATSDHRLSLGTGELFF	TGTGCCACCAGTGACCACCGACTCTCCTTGGGGACCGGGGAGCTGTTTTTT
TRBD1	many	TRBJ1-1	TRBV2	CASSRTGDTEAFF	TGTGCCAGCAGCCGGACAGGGGACACTGAAGCTTTCTTT
-	many	TRBJ1-2	TRBV6-1	CASSASHGYTF	TGTGCCAGCAGTGCCAGCCATGGCTACACCTTC
-	few	TRBJ1-2	TRBV5-1	CASSEGVGGYTF	TGCGCCAGCAGCGAAGGGGTCGGCGGCTACACCTTC
-	many	TRBJ2-7	TRBV11-2	CASSVGGQGAYEQYF	TGTGCCAGCAGCGTGGGGGGGCAGGGCGCCTACGAGCAGTACTTC
-	many	TRBJ2-7	TRBV11-2	CASSQGGFEQYF	TGTGCCAGCAGCCAGGGGGGATTCGAGCAGTACTTC
-	many	TRBJ1-2	TRBV10-3	CASRETDNYGYTF	TGTGCCAGCCGGGAGACAGATAACTATGGCTACACCTTC
TRBD2	-	TRBJ2-1	TRBV3-1	CASSLRGVNNEQFF	TGTGCCAGCAGCCTGCGGGGGGTAAACAATGAGCAGTTCTTC
-	few	TRBJ1-6	TRBV19	CASSIFGSPLHF	TGTGCCAGTAGTATATTCGGCTCACCCCTCCACTTT
-	-	TRBJ2-7	TRBV4-1	CASSQDPPGRASSYEQYF	TGCGCCAGCAGCCAAGATCCCCCGGGTCGAGCTAGCTCCTACGAGCAGTACTTC
-	few	TRBJ1-2	TRBV4-3	CASRGTYGYTF	TGCGCCAGCCGGGGCACCTATGGCTACACCTTC
TRBD1	-	TRBJ2-7	TRBV7-7	CVSSVTGGYEQYF	TGTGTTAGCAGCGTGACAGGGGGCTACGAGCAGTACTTC
TRBD2	many	TRBJ2-5	TRBV28	CASRPTSGSRRETQYF	TGTGCCAGCAGGCCCACTAGCGGGAGTCGGCGGGAGACCCAGTACTTC
-	many	TRBJ2-6	TRBV28	CASSLSFQVGANVLTF	TGTGCCAGCAGTCTCTCCTTTCAAGTCGGGGCCAACGTCCTGACTTTC
TRBD1	-	TRBJ2-5	TRBV5-1	CASSLAGTGGMETQYF	TGCGCCAGCAGCTTGGCCGGGACAGGGGGCATGGAGACCCAGTACTTC
-	few	TRBJ1-2	TRBV10-3	CAISDGNYGYTF	TGTGCCATCAGTGACGGGAACTATGGCTACACCTTC
-	many	TRBJ2-5	TRBV7-8	CASSLVRVRYFRVGETQYF	TGTGCCAGCAGCTTAGTGAGAGTCCGATATTTTCGGGTTGGAGAGACCCAGTACTTC
TRBD1	many	TRBJ2-7	TRBV27	CASKIDRGRYEQYF	TGTGCCAGCAAAATCGACAGGGGGCGGTACGAGCAGTACTTC
-	many	TRBJ1-2	TRBV18	CASSPQTRATNYGYTF	TGTGCCAGCTCACCACAAACTCGGGCCACCAACTATGGCTACACCTTC
-	many	TRBJ1-1	TRBV12-3/TRBV12-4	CASSLIAEAFF	TGTGCCAGCAGTTTAATAGCTGAAGCTTTCTTT
-	many	TRBJ1-1	TRBV3-1	CASSPFLQVGRTEAFF	TGTGCCAGCAGCCCGTTTTTACAGGTCGGGAGGACTGAAGCTTTCTTT
-	-	TRBJ1-3	TRBV29-1	CSVVVSGNTIYF	TGCAGCGTTGTTGTTTCTGGAAACACCATATATTTT
-	many	TRBJ2-7	TRBV2	CASSVGTYEQYF	TGTGCCAGCAGTGTGGGGACCTACGAGCAGTACTTC
TRBD1	many	TRBJ1-2	TRBV13	CASSHTGERYGYTF	TGTGCCAGCAGCCATACAGGGGAAAGATATGGCTACACCTTC
-	few	TRBJ1-1	TRBV28	CASSRGGGKGPAFF	TGTGCCAGCAGTCGCGGGGGGGGTAAGGGGCCGGCTTTCTTT
-	few	TRBJ1-5	TRBV27	CASRPQGSLNQPQHF	TGTGCCAGCAGACCTCAAGGATCACTCAATCAGCCCCAGCATTTT
TRBD1	few	TRBJ2-7	TRBV5-1	CASSSNRDRLYEQYF	TGCGCCAGCAGCTCTAACCGGGACAGGCTCTACGAGCAGTACTTC
TRBD2	many	TRBJ2-7	TRBV7-8	CASSRTSGKYEQYF	TGTGCCAGCAGCCGGACTAGCGGGAAGTACGAGCAGTACTTC
TRBD2	-	TRBJ2-1	TRBV28	CASSSSGGRPYNEQFF	TGTGCCAGCAGCTCCTCTGGCGGGAGGCCCTACAATGAGCAGTTCTTC
-	-	TRBJ2-7	TRBV10-2	CASRMTGPYEQYF	TGCGCCAGCAGAATGACAGGACCCTACGAGCAGTACTTC
TRBD1	few	TRBJ2-5	TRBV18	CASSPLPGTVQETQYF	TGTGCCAGCTCACCCCTCCCCGGGACAGTACAAGAGACCCAGTACTTC
-	-	TRBJ1-5	TRBV4-1	CASSQPGTYQPQHF	TGCGCCAGCAGCCAACCGGGGACCTATCAGCCCCAGCATTTT
-	many	TRBJ2-5	TRBV18	CASSPRPKETQYF	TGTGCCAGCTCACCCCGACCTAAAGAGACCCAGTACTTC
-	-	TRBJ2-7	TRBV6-1	CASSDWASHEQYF	TGTGCCAGCAGTGACTGGGCCTCCCACGAGCAGTACTTC
TRBD1	-	TRBJ1-4	TRBV12-3/TRBV12-4	CASSARDSLFEKLFF	TGTGCCAGCAGTGCACGGGACAGCCTTTTCGAAAAACTGTTTTTT
-	-	TRBJ2-2	TRBV28	CASSGNGRELFF	TGTGCCAGCTCGGGGAACGGGCGGGAGCTGTTTTTT